A selection of T cell receptor beta chains follows, all from one sample in a study of blood T cell repertoires in COVID-19. The assay was immunoSEQ multiplex PCR, and TCRdb's table has in-frame clones only and misses some. This sample carries about 110,000 clones, 60% to 85% of them seen once, and the ten largest clones take almost 4.5%. What was sequenced was peripheral blood. These receptors were obtained from a human donor in a cohort sampled during active or convalescent COVID-19. The CDR3 runs from the conserved cysteine through the conserved F or W. Each record gives: J gene, clone size, D gene, V gene, CDR3 protein, CDR3 DNA. A D gene is named only where the DNA matches it firmly. Clone size is shown for a subset of rows, as once, few, many or a class of expanded clone.

TRBJ1-4,-,TRBD1,TRBV29-1,CSCLGQGREKLFF,TGCAGCTGTCTGGGACAGGGAAGGGAAAAACTGTTTTTT
TRBJ2-2,few,TRBD2,TRBV11-2,CASSLRVAGELNTGELFF,TGTGCCAGCAGCTTAAGGGTAGCGGGAGAGCTAAACACCGGGGAGCTGTTTTTT
TRBJ2-7,-,TRBD2,TRBV7-2,CASSLSGGVVGYEQYF,TGTGCCAGCAGCTTAAGCGGGGGGGTTGTTGGGTACGAGCAGTACTTC
TRBJ2-1,-,TRBD2,TRBV7-2,CASRGRRGVDNEQFF,TGTGCCAGCAGAGGTAGGCGGGGGGTCGACAATGAGCAGTTCTTC
TRBJ1-6,-,-,TRBV9,CASSVGGLRSPLHF,TGTGCCAGCAGCGTAGGCGGGTTACGGTCACCCCTCCACTTT
TRBJ1-1,few,-,TRBV7-9,CASSPGHLAEAFF,TGTGCCAGCAGCCCGGGACACCTGGCAGAAGCTTTCTTT
TRBJ2-6,-,-,TRBV6-5,CASSYPLATGANVLTF,TGTGCCAGCAGTTACCCCCTAGCGACTGGGGCCAACGTCCTGACTTTC
TRBJ2-5,few,-,TRBV27,CASSYAGYQETQYF,TGTGCCAGCAGTTACGCGGGGTACCAAGAGACCCAGTACTTC
TRBJ1-1,-,TRBD1,TRBV18,CASSQTTGYRNTEAFF,TGTGCCAGCTCACAGACGACAGGGTACAGGAACACTGAAGCTTTCTTT
TRBJ1-3,-,-,TRBV5-1,CASSLAPGDSGNTIYF,TGCGCCAGCAGCTTGGCCCCAGGGGACTCTGGAAACACCATATATTTT
TRBJ1-3,many,-,TRBV19,CASSIRSGNTIYF,TGTGCCAGTAGTATCCGCTCTGGAAACACCATATATTTT
TRBJ2-5,-,-,TRBV5-1,CASSLFPEETQYF,TGCGCCAGCAGCTTGTTTCCAGAAGAGACCCAGTACTTC
TRBJ2-1,-,-,TRBV10-3,CAISESTTEQFF,TGTGCCATCAGTGAATCGACTACCGAGCAGTTCTTC
TRBJ1-6,few,-,TRBV19,CASSSSGFSPLHF,TGTGCCAGTAGTAGTTCAGGGTTTTCACCCCTCCACTTT
TRBJ2-5,-,TRBD2,TRBV27,CASNPLGIGGVLQETQYF,TGTGCCAGCAATCCCCTTGGAATTGGGGGGGTCCTCCAAGAGACCCAGTACTTC
TRBJ1-1,-,-,TRBV5-1,CASSLNPDRKLNAFF,TGCGCCAGCAGCTTGAACCCTGACAGGAAGCTGAATGCTTTCTTT
TRBJ2-3,-,TRBD2,TRBV5-1,CASSLVAGGSTDTQYF,TGCGCCAGCAGCTTGGTAGCGGGGGGATCCACAGATACGCAGTATTTT
TRBJ2-7,-,TRBD2,TRBV9,CASSVGSGASYEQYF,TGTGCCAGCAGCGTGGGTAGCGGGGCCTCCTACGAGCAGTACTTC
TRBJ2-7,-,-,TRBV7-2,CASSSQGWASSEQYF,TGTGCCAGCAGCTCCCAGGGCTGGGCATCCAGCGAGCAGTACTTC
TRBJ1-5,-,TRBD1,TRBV7-8,CASSSATGYSNQPQHF,TGTGCCAGCAGCTCCGCGACAGGGTATAGCAATCAGCCCCAGCATTTT
TRBJ1-1,once,TRBD1,TRBV6-1,CASSEPRTGGNTEAFF,TGTGCCAGCAGTGAACCCCGGACAGGGGGCAACACTGAAGCTTTCTTT
TRBJ1-2,-,TRBD1,TRBV7-9,CASRTGGTNYGYTF,TGTGCCAGCAGAACAGGGGGAACTAACTATGGCTACACCTTC
TRBJ2-2,once,TRBD1,TRBV18,CASSPRQGSVTGELFF,TGTGCCAGCTCACCTCGACAGGGGAGTGTCACCGGGGAGCTGTTTTTT